Listed here are 12 T cell receptor beta chains from one sample, sequenced in a study of cytomegalovirus exposure and HLA in healthy donors. PCR was performed using 60 Vbeta and 13 Jbeta primers. Only in-frame clones appear in the TCRdb table, and some are missing; sequencing was by immunoSEQ multiplex PCR. In the table there are around 100,000 clones, roughly three quarters of which are singletons. Sequencing was done on a sample of PBMCs. These receptors were obtained from a male donor in good health and CMV-seropositive.

The chain joins TRBV5-6 to TRBJ1-2; D gene ambiguous. The germline V gene encodes CDR1 SGHDT and CDR2 YYEEEE. The CDR3 has 16 residues. The V end was cut by 3 bases, the J end by 7 bases, with 22 bases between. The CDR3 loop reads CASSSEREKRSGGYTF. The CDR3 DNA reads TGTGCCAGCAGCTCGGAGCGGGAAAAGAGATCGGGTGGCTACACCTTC.

CDR3 sequence: CASSPGTSGRDNEQFF. DNA of the CDR3: TGTGCCAGCAGCCCGGGGACTAGCGGGAGGGACAATGAGCAGTTCTTC. The rearrangement joins TRBV7-9 to TRBJ2-1, with 16 bases lining up with TRBD2. The CDR3 has 16 amino acids. Trimming took 5 bases from V and 5 from J; bases not matched to a gene: 3. Germline values: CDR1 SEHNR, CDR2 FQNEAQ (reference sequence). The full variable domain, completed using reference TRBV7-9 and TRBJ2-1, is DTGVSQNPRHKITKRGQNVTFRCDPISEHNRLYWYRQTLGQGPEFLTYFQNEAQLEKSRLLSDRFSAERPKGSFSTLEIQRTEQGDSAMYLCASSPGTSGRDNEQFFGPGTRLTVL.

The rearrangement links TRBV28 to TRBJ1-3, with 8 bases lining up with TRBD1. CDR3 length equals 14 residues. Germline assignment: CDR1 MDHEN and CDR2 SYDVKM. After removal of 6 bases from V and 9 bases from J, the junction contained 10 bases not matched to a gene. The CDR3 loop reads CASSPPRDRITIYF. CDR3 DNA sequence: TGTGCCAGCAGCCCCCCGCGGGACAGGATCACCATATATTTT.

There are a few counts of this clone. This chain connects TRBV9 to TRBJ2-3, with a tentative D call TRBD2 (6 bases). The CDR3 contains 14 residues. CDR1 is SGDLS and CDR2 is YYNGEE in the germline V gene. Trimming removed 2 bases at V and 6 bases at J, with 13 bases between. CDR3 sequence reads: CASSVAGIYDTQYF. In DNA, the CDR3 is TGTGCCAGCAGCGTGGCGGGAATATACGATACGCAGTATTTT.

This sequence joins TRBV28 and TRBJ1-2, with D tentatively TRBD1 (5 bases). The germline V gene encodes CDR1 MDHEN and CDR2 SYDVKM. The CDR3 contains 14 residues. V shed 6 bases and J shed 8 bases, with 19 bases lying between them. The CDR3 sequence is CASRGGNDAAGYTF. The DNA for the CDR3 is TGTGCCAGCAGGGGGGGGAATGACGCCGCCGGCTACACCTTC.

The gene calls are TRBV7-9 and TRBJ1-2; 7 positions agree with TRBD1. CDR1 is SEHNR, CDR2 FQNEAQ, per germline (reference sequence). Germline trimming cut 1 base from V and 2 bases from J; bases unmatched to any gene: 4. This CDR3 is built from 15 residues. In nucleotides, the CDR3 is TGTGCCAGCAGCTTAGGGCTAGGGGGCAACTATGGCTACACCTTC. Translating it yields CASSLGLGGNYGYTF.

V gene TRBV5-1 combines with J gene TRBJ2-1; 9 nucleotides match TRBD2. The germline V gene encodes CDR1 SGHRS and CDR2 YFSETQ. The trim removed 4 bases at V and 9 bases at J, leaving 8 bases unmatched. This CDR3 spans 14 amino acids. The CDR3 nucleotides are TGCGCCAGCAGCCCGGGGACTAGCTCGCTTGAGCAGTTCTTC. Translating it yields CASSPGTSSLEQFF.

The genes are TRBV2 and TRBJ1-1; D is unclear. CDR1 and CDR2 (germline): SNHLY, FYNNEI. The length of the CDR3 is 16 residues. Trimming shortened V by 2 bases and J by 3 bases, and 16 bases separated the two germline ends. In DNA form, the CDR3 reads TGTGCCAGCAGTGAACCGAGGGCGGATACTTACACTGAAGCTTTCTTT. Its protein is CASSEPRADTYTEAFF.

V is TRBV7-2 and J is TRBJ1-1, with a tentative D call TRBD1 (5 bases). Between the trimmed V and J ends, which lost 2 bases and 1 base, there was a span of 17 bases. The CDR3 extends over 17 amino acids. Germline CDR1 SGHTA, CDR2 FQGNSA. The CDR3 DNA follows: TGTGCCAGCAGCTTAATGCGCCAGGGTCATGGGAACACTGAAGCTTTCTTT. Protein product: CASSLMRQGHGNTEAFF.

This clone was observed a handful of times. This sequence joins TRBV6-1 and TRBJ1-6, with D possibly being TRBD1 (5 bases). Per the germline V gene, CDR1 is MNHNS and CDR2 is SASEGT. The V and J ends lost 11 bases and 5 bases respectively, with 10 bases between them. The CDR3 runs 12 residues. The CDR3 DNA follows: TGTGCCGGCCGGGGGGATAATTCACCCCTCCACTTT. This codes for CAGRGDNSPLHF.

This chain links TRBV19 with TRBJ1-1, with 7 bases identical to TRBD1. J lost 6 bases, V lost 5 bases, and 6 bases had no gene match. Germline V gene data show CDR1 as LNHDA and CDR2 as SQIVND (reference sequence). CDR3 length: 13 amino acids. In nucleotides, the CDR3 is TGTGCCAGTAGTCCCCAGGGGGTAGCTGAAGCTTTCTTT. It specifies CASSPQGVAEAFF.

The chain is built from TRBV15 and TRBJ2-7, with 7 positions matching TRBD1. After removal of 1 base from V and 3 bases from J, the junction contained 6 bases not matched to a gene. The CDR3 extends over 15 amino acids. Germline-derived CDR1 and CDR2 are LNHNV and YYDKDF (reference sequence). CDR3 bases: TGTGCCACCAGCAGAGGGGGACAGCATAACTACGAGCAGTACTTC. This encodes CATSRGGQHNYEQYF.